This T cell receptor (beta chain) derives from a study of OX40 agonist ivuxolimab in advanced cancers. General study results and limits: Some of the lowest clonal expansion was seen in partial responders at 0.1-3.0 mg/kg. Expanded peripheral T cells had an undetermined antigen specificity.

Here immunoSEQ multiplex PCR was the method, and the copy in TCRdb shows in-frame clones only, minus some. This sample yields fewer than 80,000 clones, of which over 80% are seen a single time; less than 3.5% belongs to the top ten. The cohort excluded patients with autoimmune disease history or systemic immunosuppression. V gave up 5 bases and J gave up 9 bases; unmatched junction bases: 3. The CDR3 has 13 amino acids. The germline V gene encodes CDR1 SEHNR and CDR2 FQNEAQ (reference sequence). Note on this clone: Its specificity is unknown.

This sequence was found in an adult with an advanced solid tumor such as melanoma, head and neck, liver or kidney cancer. Sequenced material: CD4+ or CD8+ T cells sorted from blood, taken in a trial of the OX40 agonist ivuxolimab. The genes are TRBV7-9 and TRBJ2-4; TRBD1 agrees at 11 bases. The CDR3 bases are TGTGCCAGCAGCCCGGGACAGGGGGGCATTCAGTACTTC. Translating it yields CASSPGQGGIQYF.